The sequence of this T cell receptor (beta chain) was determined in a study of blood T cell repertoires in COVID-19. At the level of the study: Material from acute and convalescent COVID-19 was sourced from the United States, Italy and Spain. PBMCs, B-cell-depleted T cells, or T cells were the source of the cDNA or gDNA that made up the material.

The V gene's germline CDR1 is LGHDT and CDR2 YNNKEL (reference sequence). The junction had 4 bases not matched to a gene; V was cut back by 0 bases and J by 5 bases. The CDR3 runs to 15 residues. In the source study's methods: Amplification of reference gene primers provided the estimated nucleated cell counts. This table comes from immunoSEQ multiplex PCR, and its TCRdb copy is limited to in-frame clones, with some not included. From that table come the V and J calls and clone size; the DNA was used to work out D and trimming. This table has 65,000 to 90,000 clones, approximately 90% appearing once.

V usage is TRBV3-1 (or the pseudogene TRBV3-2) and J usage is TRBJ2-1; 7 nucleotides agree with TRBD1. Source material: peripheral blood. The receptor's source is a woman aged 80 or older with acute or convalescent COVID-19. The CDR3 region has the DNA TGTGCCAGCAGCCAAGAGGGCAGGGGGAACAATGAGCAGTTCTTC. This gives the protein CASSQEGRGNNEQFF.